These T cell receptor beta chains were read from a single sample in a study of molecular identifiers for immune sequencing clone quantification. In TCRdb, the PCR reads were re-called with MiXCR into one record per CDR3 protein. Here the sample spans approximately 500,000 distinct CDR3 sequences, roughly 26% being singletons. Sequences were obtained from naive CD8+ T cells from blood, with Jurkat cell RNA spiked in. Receptor source: a human donor in good health. Some libraries in this study had Jurkat cell RNA spiked in. Both conserved end residues are part of each CDR3. The order of the fields is J gene, clone size, V gene, D gene, CDR3 length, CDR3 DNA, CDR3 protein. D genes are given only for firm matches. Size is stated for part of the rows, as once, few or many counts, or as a class when the clone is expanded.

>TRBJ2-7|few|TRBV16|-|17
TGTGCCAGCAGCCCCACGCCCGGGACCGAGAGCTCCTACGAGCAGTACTTC
CASSPTPGTESSYEQYF
>TRBJ2-5|few|TRBV19|TRBD2|17
TGTGCCAGTAGTATGATCGGCGGGGGGCTCCGAAGGGAGACCCAGTACTTC
CASSMIGGGLRRETQYF
>TRBJ2-2|many|TRBV15|-|16
TGTGCCACCAGCTCTCGTCGGGGTTGGAACACCGGGGAGCTGTTTTTT
CATSSRRGWNTGELFF
>TRBJ2-1|-|TRBV20-1|-|15
TGCAGTGCTAGTGGGTTGTCTAGTGCCCTGGATGAGCAGTTCTTC
CSASGLSSALDEQFF
>TRBJ1-1|-|TRBV28|-|13
TGTGCCATCAGTGATAACACCTACACTGGAGCTTTCTTT
CAISDNTYTGAFF
>TRBJ1-1|few|TRBV5-5|-|15
TGTGCCAGCAGCTTGACAAAAGGTATGAACACTGAAGCTTTCTTT
CASSLTKGMNTEAFF
>TRBJ1-6|many|TRBV14|-|14
TGTGCCAGCAGCCCCCTGGACGGGAATTCACCCCTCCACTTT
CASSPLDGNSPLHF
>TRBJ1-5|-|TRBV19|TRBD1|14
TGTGCCAGTAGTATAGAGGGGACAGCTAAACCCCAGCATTTT
CASSIEGTAKPQHF
>TRBJ1-5|many|TRBV5-6|TRBD1|16
TGTGCCAGCAGCTTGTACCGACAGGGGCCCAATCAGCCCCAGCATTTT
CASSLYRQGPNQPQHF
>TRBJ1-1|-|TRBV10-1|-|12
TGCGCCCGCAGGGCAAAGAACACTGAAGCTTTCTTT
CARRAKNTEAFF
>TRBJ1-5|-|TRBV27|-|14
TGTGCCAGCAGTTTTGGGCTCGTAGGCCAGCCCCAGCATTTT
CASSFGLVGQPQHF
>TRBJ1-1|many|TRBV25-1|-|12
TGCGCCAGCAGGTCGGGAGGCACTGAAGCTTTCTTT
CASRSGGTEAFF
>TRBJ1-5|many|TRBV28|-|20
TGTGCCAGCAGTGCTCATGATTCGGGGATTAGTCAGGGGCGGGATCAGCCCCAGCATTTT
CASSAHDSGISQGRDQPQHF
>TRBJ2-7|few|TRBV6-1|-|14
TGTGCCAGCAGTACCCCCGGGACCCTCTACGAGCAGTACTTC
CASSTPGTLYEQYF
>TRBJ1-4|-|TRBV7-9|-|15
TGTGCCAGCAGCCTTAGTCGGGGCCGGGATGAAAAACTGTTTTTT
CASSLSRGRDEKLFF
>TRBJ1-6|-|TRBV9|TRBD1|14
TGTGCCAGCAGCGTAGGGGACAGTCATTCACCCCTCCACTTT
CASSVGDSHSPLHF
>TRBJ2-5|-|TRBV6-2/TRBV6-3|TRBD2|14
TGTGCCAGCCTACTAGCGGGAGCGCTGGAGACCCAGTACTTC
CASLLAGALETQYF
>TRBJ1-5|many|TRBV12-3/TRBV12-4|-|15
TGTGCCAGCAGTTTAGGGCAGTTTGGCAATCAGCCCCAGCATTTT
CASSLGQFGNQPQHF
>TRBJ2-1|few|TRBV14|TRBD1|17
TGTGCCAGCAGCCAAGGAACAGGGGGAAGCTCCTACAATGAGCAGTTCTTC
CASSQGTGGSSYNEQFF
>TRBJ1-2|few|TRBV20-1|-|15
TGCAGTGCTAACCGGGACGGCCTGTTTAACTATGGCTACACCTTC
CSANRDGLFNYGYTF
>TRBJ2-2|-|TRBV7-2|TRBD2|15
TGTGCCAGCAGCTTCTCTAGCGGACAAACCGGGGAGCTGTTTTTT
CASSFSSGQTGELFF
>TRBJ2-1|-|TRBV20-1|TRBD2|16
TGCAGTGCTAGGTCCAGCGGGGGGGCCGGATACAATGAGCAGTTCTTC
CSARSSGGAGYNEQFF
>TRBJ2-7|-|TRBV20-1|-|13
TGCAGTGCCAAAGGACTGTATACCTACGAGCAGTACTTC
CSAKGLYTYEQYF
>TRBJ1-5|many|TRBV4-3|-|14
TGCGCCAGCAGCCAAGACTACGCCAATCAGCCCCAGCATTTT
CASSQDYANQPQHF
>TRBJ2-1|-|TRBV24-1|-|11
TGTGCCACCAGTGATAGCTATGAGCAGTTCTTC
CATSDSYEQFF
>TRBJ2-5|-|TRBV11-2|TRBD2|17
TGTGCCAGCAGCTTAGTCCTAGCGGGGGCGTACCAAGAGACCCAGTACTTC
CASSLVLAGAYQETQYF
>TRBJ2-1|few|TRBV4-1|-|12
TGCGCCAGCAGCCCCCACTCGGATGAGCAGTTCTTC
CASSPHSDEQFF
>TRBJ2-7|-|TRBV7-9|-|14
TGTGCCAGCAGCCCTTGGGGAGGGGGCTACGAGCAGTACTTC
CASSPWGGGYEQYF
>TRBJ2-2|many|TRBV7-9|-|14
TGTGCCAGCACCCCTCCACAGAACACCGGGGAGCTGTTTTTT
CASTPPQNTGELFF
>TRBJ2-2|many|TRBV4-1|-|13
TGCGCCAGCAGCCAAGTAGGGTCCGGGGAGCTGTTTTTT
CASSQVGSGELFF
>TRBJ1-3|few|TRBV9|-|14
TGTGCCAGCAGCGGGTTGAACTCTGGAAACACCATATATTTT
CASSGLNSGNTIYF
>TRBJ2-7|-|TRBV30|-|13
TGTGCCTGGAGCCCCGATGGGGGGACCGAGCAGTACTTC
CAWSPDGGTEQYF
>TRBJ2-5|-|TRBV7-2|-|16
TGTGCCAGCAGCTTATCTGATGGGGTCAGGCAAGAGACCCAGTACTTC
CASSLSDGVRQETQYF
>TRBJ2-2|-|TRBV5-4|-|15
TGTGCCAGCAGCTTGAGGCTAGCTGCCACCGGGGAGCTGTTTTTT
CASSLRLAATGELFF
>TRBJ2-7|-|TRBV30|TRBD2|13
TGTGCCTGGAGCCTGGGGGGGGTGGAAGAGCAGTACTTC
CAWSLGGVEEQYF
>TRBJ1-6|-|TRBV11-2|-|16
TGTGCCAGCAGCTTAGGGGGGGCATCCTATAATTCACCCCTCCACTTT
CASSLGGASYNSPLHF
>TRBJ1-1|many|TRBV6-2/TRBV6-3|-|15
TGTGCCAGCAGTTACGGGCCAAGGGCTGGCACTGAAGCTTTCTTT
CASSYGPRAGTEAFF
>TRBJ2-3|-|TRBV2|-|14
TGTGCCGGCCAATCGAGAGGCACCACAGATACGCAGTATTTT
CAGQSRGTTDTQYF
>TRBJ2-6|-|TRBV12-5|-|17
TGTGCTAGTGGCTCCCCGGAGGTACGCTCTGGGGCCCCCGTCCTGCCTTTC
CASGSPEVRSGAPVLPF
>TRBJ2-7|many|TRBV20-1|TRBD1|13
TGCAGTGCCTCCGGGACAGTCCGTCTCGAGCAGTACTTC
CSASGTVRLEQYF
>TRBJ2-7|-|TRBV4-2|TRBD2|18
TGTGCCAGCAGCCAAGCGCCTAACATAGCGGGGGGACAGTACGAGCAGTACTTC
CASSQAPNIAGGQYEQYF
>TRBJ2-6|-|TRBV5-4|-|13
TGTGCCACTGAATTCTCTGGGGCCAACGTCCTGACTTTC
CATEFSGANVLTF
>TRBJ1-5|-|TRBV19|-|14
TGTGCCTGTGAGGGATTTTATAGCAATCAGCCCCAGCATTTT
CACEGFYSNQPQHF
>TRBJ1-1|-|TRBV6-2/TRBV6-3|-|11
TGTGCCAGCAGTTTGGACATTGAAGCTTTCTTT
CASSLDIEAFF
>TRBJ2-1|many|TRBV19|TRBD2|15
TGTGCCAGTAGTCGGGGACTAGGGCCCTACAATGAGCAGTTCTTC
CASSRGLGPYNEQFF
>TRBJ2-5|few|TRBV4-1|TRBD2|16
TGCGCCAGCAGCCCGGGAGGACGGGAGTACCAAGAGACCCAGTACTTC
CASSPGGREYQETQYF
>TRBJ2-5|-|TRBV12-3/TRBV12-4|-|14
TGTGCCAGCAGCTTGTTTGGGAGTGTAGAGACCCAGTACTTC
CASSLFGSVETQYF
>TRBJ2-2|many|TRBV6-2/TRBV6-3|-|13
TGTGCCAGCAGACCCGAAAACACCGGGGAGCTGTTTTTT
CASRPENTGELFF